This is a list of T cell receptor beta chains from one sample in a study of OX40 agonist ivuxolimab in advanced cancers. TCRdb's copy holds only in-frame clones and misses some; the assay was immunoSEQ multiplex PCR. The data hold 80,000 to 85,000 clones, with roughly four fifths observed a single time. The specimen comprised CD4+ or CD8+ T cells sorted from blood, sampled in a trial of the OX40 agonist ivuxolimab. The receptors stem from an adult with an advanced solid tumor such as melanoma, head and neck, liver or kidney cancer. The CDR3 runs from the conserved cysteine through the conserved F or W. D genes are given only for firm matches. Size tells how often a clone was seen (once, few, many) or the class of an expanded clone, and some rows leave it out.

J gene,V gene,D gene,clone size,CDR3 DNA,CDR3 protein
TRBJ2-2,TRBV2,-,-,TGTGCCAGCAAGGCCAGGACCACCGGGGAGCTGTTTTTT,CASKARTTGELFF
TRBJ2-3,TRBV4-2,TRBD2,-,TGTGCCAGCAGCCAAGAGAGTAGCGGGAGGGCCTATCAAGATACGCAGTATTTT,CASSQESSGRAYQDTQYF
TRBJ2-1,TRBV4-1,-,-,TGCGCCAGCAGCCAAGAAGAGTACAATGAGCAGTTCTTC,CASSQEEYNEQFF
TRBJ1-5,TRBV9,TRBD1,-,TGTGCCAGCAGCCCAGGACAGGGGGCCCTCAATCAGCCCCAGCATTTT,CASSPGQGALNQPQHF
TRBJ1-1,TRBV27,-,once,TGTGCCAGCAGCATCTCAATCGACACTGAAGCTTTCTTT,CASSISIDTEAFF
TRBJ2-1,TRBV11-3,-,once,TGTGCCAGCAGCAAGGGGGTAGAGCAGTTCTTC,CASSKGVEQFF
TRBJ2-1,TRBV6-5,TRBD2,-,TGTGCCAGCAGTTACGTACTAGCGGGAGTGGGTGAGCAGTTCTTC,CASSYVLAGVGEQFF
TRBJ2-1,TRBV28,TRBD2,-,TGTGCCAGCAGTACACCCGCCCTCGGACTAGCGGGGGCCACTCCCTACAATGAGCAGTTCTTC,CASSTPALGLAGATPYNEQFF
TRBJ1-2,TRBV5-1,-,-,TGCGCCAGCAGCTTGGCCCAGGGAGACTATGGCTACACCTTC,CASSLAQGDYGYTF
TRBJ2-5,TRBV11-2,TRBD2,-,TGTGCCAGCAGTACTAGCGCAAAGAAGACCCAGTACTTC,CASSTSAKKTQYF
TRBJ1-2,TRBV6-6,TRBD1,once,TGTGCCAGCAGTTACTCAGGGACAGGGAACTATGGCTACACCTTC,CASSYSGTGNYGYTF
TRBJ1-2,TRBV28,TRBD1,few,TGTGCCAGCAGTTATTCGGAGGGGGCGAGTGGCTACACCTTC,CASSYSEGASGYTF
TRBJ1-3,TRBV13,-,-,TGTGCCAGCAGCTTAGTTGGGAGCTCTGGAAACACCATATATTTT,CASSLVGSSGNTIYF
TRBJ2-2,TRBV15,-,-,TGTGCCACCAGCAGAGATCGAGGGGCCGGGGAGCTGTTTTTT,CATSRDRGAGELFF
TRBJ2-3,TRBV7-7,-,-,TGTGCCAGCAGCTTAGGCTACAGCACAGATACGCAGTATTTT,CASSLGYSTDTQYF
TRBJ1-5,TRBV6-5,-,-,TGTGCCAGCAGTTTGTACAGGGATTACCAGCCCCAGCATTTT,CASSLYRDYQPQHF
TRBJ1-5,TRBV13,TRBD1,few,TGTGCCAGCAGCCGAGGGACAGGGGGCAATCAGCCCCAGCATTTT,CASSRGTGGNQPQHF
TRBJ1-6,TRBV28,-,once,TGTGCCAGCAGATCAGAGGACACCTTCAATTCACCCCTCCACTTT,CASRSEDTFNSPLHF
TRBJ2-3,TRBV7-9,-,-,TGTGCCAGCAGGGAGCATGTCACAGATACGCAGTATTTT,CASREHVTDTQYF
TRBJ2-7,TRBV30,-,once,TGTGCCTGGAGTGATCTCACCTACGAGCAGTACTTC,CAWSDLTYEQYF
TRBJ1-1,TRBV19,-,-,TGTGCCAGTAGTATACTACAGTCCACTGAAGCTTTCTTT,CASSILQSTEAFF
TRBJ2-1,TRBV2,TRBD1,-,TGTGCCAGCAGAGGGACAGGTCACTACAATGAGCAGTTCTTC,CASRGTGHYNEQFF
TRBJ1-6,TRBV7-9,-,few,TGTGCCAGCACCGGGGGCCTCGTGGCGCCCCTCCACTTT,CASTGGLVAPLHF
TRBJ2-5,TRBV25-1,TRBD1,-,TGTGCCAGCAGTGTAGAGCCGGGACAGGGAGGGACCCAGTACTTC,CASSVEPGQGGTQYF
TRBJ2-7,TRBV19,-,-,TGTGCCAGTAGTAGCAAAGTTAGCAGGAACCAGGGAGACGAGCAGTACTTC,CASSSKVSRNQGDEQYF
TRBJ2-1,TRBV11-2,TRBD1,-,TGTGCCAGCAGCCTCGGACAGGGATTAAGCGAGCAGTTCTTC,CASSLGQGLSEQFF
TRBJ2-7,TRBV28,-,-,TGTGCCAGCAGCCCGGCAGCCTACGAGCAGTACTTC,CASSPAAYEQYF
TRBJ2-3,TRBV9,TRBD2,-,TGTGCCAGCAGCGCACTAGCGGCCACAGATACGCAGTATTTT,CASSALAATDTQYF
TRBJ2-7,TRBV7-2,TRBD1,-,TGTGCCAGCAGCTTGGGACAGGGGGCAGTGTACGAGCAGTACTTC,CASSLGQGAVYEQYF
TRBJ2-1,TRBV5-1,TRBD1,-,TGCGCCAGCAGCAGAGGACAGGGCGGCAATGAGCAGTTCTTC,CASSRGQGGNEQFF
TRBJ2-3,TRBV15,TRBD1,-,TGTGCCACCAGCAGAGCCCAAGTGGTAGGGACAGCTAGCACAGATACGCAGTATTTT,CATSRAQVVGTASTDTQYF
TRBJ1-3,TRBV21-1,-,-,TGTGCCAGCAGGGGGACACCGTTCTCTGGAAACACCATATATTTT,CASRGTPFSGNTIYF
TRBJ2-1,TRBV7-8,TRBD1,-,TGTGCCAGCAGCTTAGCTGGGACAGGTAGTCAGCAGTTCTTC,CASSLAGTGSQQFF
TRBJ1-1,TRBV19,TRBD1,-,TGTGCCAGTAGCACCGGGACAGGGATCGCTGAAGCTTTCTTT,CASSTGTGIAEAFF
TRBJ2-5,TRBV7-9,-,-,TGTGCCAGCAGCTTCCTGGCGGGACAGACAAACCAAGAGACCCAGTACTTC,CASSFLAGQTNQETQYF
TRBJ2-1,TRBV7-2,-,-,TGTGCCAGCAGCCGAGGGTCGGGTTACAATGAGCAGTTCTTC,CASSRGSGYNEQFF